This TCR beta chain comes out of a study of blood T cells in healthy people across ages. Broader study findings: Aged donors had fewer naive CD4+ cells and lower diversity than long-lived donors. No one knew whether donors had CMV, which possibly confounded expanded clonotype changes.

Primed by a sample-barcoded 5' primer and a J-beta primer mix, a second PCR proceeded for roughly 7 to 12 cycles. TCRdb fed the 5' RACE reads into MiXCR, producing one record per CDR3 protein. The sample has some 700,000 distinct CDR3 sequences; 22% are singletons. This clonotype appeared a few times. Its antigen is undetermined. J lost 2 bases, V lost 6 bases, and 4 bases had no gene match. Looked up from germline, CDR1 is MNHEY and CDR2 is SVGEGT. The CDR3 is 15 amino acids. Every participating donor contributed about 10 milliliters of peripheral blood through a draw. V gene TRBV6-2 or TRBV6-3 combines with J gene TRBJ2-4, with 10 bases matching TRBD1. The receptor was isolated from a man between 65 and 85 years old in good health. Specimen: blood. Here the CDR3 reads CASRRQGATKNIQYF. In DNA form, the CDR3 reads TGTGCCAGCAGACGACAGGGGGCCACCAAAAACATTCAGTACTTC.